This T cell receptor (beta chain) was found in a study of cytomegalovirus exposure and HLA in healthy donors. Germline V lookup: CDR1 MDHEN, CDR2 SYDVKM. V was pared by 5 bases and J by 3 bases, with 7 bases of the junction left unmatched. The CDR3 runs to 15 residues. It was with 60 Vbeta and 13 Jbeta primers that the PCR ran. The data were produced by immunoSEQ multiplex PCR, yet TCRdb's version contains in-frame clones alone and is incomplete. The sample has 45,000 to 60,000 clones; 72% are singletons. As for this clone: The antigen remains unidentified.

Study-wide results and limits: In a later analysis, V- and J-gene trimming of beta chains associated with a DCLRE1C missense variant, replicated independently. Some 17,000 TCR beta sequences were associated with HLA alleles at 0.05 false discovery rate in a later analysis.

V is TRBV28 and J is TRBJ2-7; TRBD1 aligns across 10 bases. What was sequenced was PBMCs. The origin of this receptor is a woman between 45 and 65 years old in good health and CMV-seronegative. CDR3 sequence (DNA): TGTGCCAGCAGTAGGGGGACAGGGGTTATCTACGAGCAGTACTTC. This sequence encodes CASSRGTGVIYEQYF.